The 31 T cell receptor beta chains below all came from one sample that was sequenced in a study of blood T cells in healthy people across ages. Next came a second PCR, run for about 6 to 11 cycles, which used a sample-barcoded 5' primer along with a J-beta primer mix. TCRdb independently ran MiXCR on the 5' RACE reads; one entry per CDR3 protein. The sample carries around 900,000 distinct CDR3 sequences, under 35% recorded once. The specimen sequenced was blood. These receptors were obtained from a woman of 80 years or more in good health.

This clonotype came up many times. This rearrangement joins TRBV12-3 or TRBV12-4 to TRBJ2-7; 8 bases are shared with TRBD1. This CDR3 is 15 amino acids long. V trimming: 3 bases; J trimming: 3 bases; junction bases outside the gene matches: 7. CDR3 residues: CASSLGGQGIYEQYF. CDR3 bases: TGTGCCAGCAGTTTGGGTGGACAGGGTATCTACGAGCAGTACTTC.

This clonotype was picked up one time. A much bigger clone sits one base away, suggesting this may be a read error. The chain carries TRBV7-2 and TRBJ1-1; no clear D gene. Germline V lookup: CDR1 SGHTA, CDR2 FQGNSA. V was cut by 1 base and J by 8 bases, with 14 bases left in between. CDR3 size: 14 residues. CDR3 sequence: CASSLDSGTTEAFF. DNA of the CDR3: TGTGCCAGCAGCTTAGATAGCGGAACGACCGAAGCTTTCTTT.

The chain recombines TRBV6-2 or TRBV6-3 with TRBJ2-3; D call uncertain. V lost 2 bases and J lost 6, with 27 bases in between. This CDR3 comprises 19 residues. Germline-derived CDR1 and CDR2 are MNHEY and SVGEGT. Written as DNA, the CDR3 is TGTGCCAGCAGTTACCCCATCTACTTACTCCCGACGTCAGTGGATACGCAGTATTTT. As protein: CASSYPIYLLPTSVDTQYF.

This clonotype was detected many times. For the CDR3, the DNA is TGTGCCAGCAGCTTGTCCGCTACCAGGGACCAGCCCCAGCATTTT. Its translation: CASSLSATRDQPQHF. The gene calls are TRBV5-5 and TRBJ1-5; TRBD1 is a possible D gene (5 bases). CDR1 is SGHKS and CDR2 is YYEKEE in the germline V gene (reference sequence). Deletions cut 1 base from V and 7 bases from J, with 15 bases between. The length of the CDR3 is 15 residues.

The chain recombines TRBV20-1 with TRBJ1-2; no definite D call. The V gene's germline CDR1 is DFQATT and CDR2 SNEGSKA (reference sequence). The CDR3 totals 13 residues. V lost 0 bases, J lost 8 bases, and 13 bases lay in between. For the CDR3, the DNA is TGCAGTGCTAGAGATGGGAGCGTAGGAGGCTACACCTTC. Translated, it gives CSARDGSVGGYTF.

In its sample, this clonotype was seen a few times. The genes are TRBV5-1 and TRBJ2-5; 7 bases align to TRBD1. CDR3 length: 18 residues. CDR1 SGHRS and CDR2 YFSETQ come from the germline V gene. V dropped 2 bases and J dropped 2; count of bases not matched to a gene: 15. The CDR3 sequence: CASSLASQTGTGQETQYF. The CDR3 coding sequence is TGCGCCAGCAGCTTAGCTTCTCAGACAGGGACGGGGCAAGAGACCCAGTACTTC.

The V and J genes are TRBV7-9 and TRBJ1-2; weak D call: TRBD1 (6 bases). The ends were cut back, 0 bases at V and 6 bases at J, with 14 bases in the middle. This CDR3 has 15 residues. CDR1 SEHNR and CDR2 FQNEAQ come from the germline V gene (reference sequence). The CDR3 DNA follows: TGTGCCAGCAGCTTAGCACAGGGAGTTCGGGATGGCTACACCTTC. It encodes CASSLAQGVRDGYTF.

This clonotype was counted at least ten times. The chain joins TRBV5-1 to TRBJ2-1, with TRBD1 matching 8 bases. Per the germline V gene, CDR1 is SGHRS and CDR2 is YFSETQ. The V gene end was trimmed by 0 bases and the J gene end by 7 bases; junction bases not matched to a gene: 9. The CDR3 length is 16 residues. The CDR3, as DNA: TGCGCCAGCAGCTTGGAGGGGCAGGGGGCTAGAAATGAGCAGTTCTTC. Translated: CASSLEGQGARNEQFF. The whole variable domain, remainder taken from reference TRBV5-1 and TRBJ2-1, is KAGVTQTPRYLIKTRGQQVTLSCSPISGHRSVSWYQQTPGQGLQFLFEYFSETQRNKGNFPGRFSGRQFSNSRSEMNVSTLELGDSALYLCASSLEGQGARNEQFFGPGTRLTVL.

As regards this clonotype: A single base separates this from a much larger clone, so it may be a read error. The chain couples TRBV12-3 or TRBV12-4 to TRBJ1-5, with D perhaps matching TRBD1 (5 bases). The CDR3 sequence is 16 residues long. Here the CDR3 DNA reads TGTGTCAGCAGTTTAGGGCAGGGAAGCGGCAATCAGCCCCAGCATTTT. Residues: CVSSLGQGSGNQPQHF.

As for this clonotype: This may come from a read error, since a much larger clone is one base off. This chain connects TRBV24-1 to TRBJ2-5, with a possible D match to TRBD1 (6 bases). The CDR3 totals 12 residues. V was clipped by 7 bases and J by 11 bases, with 16 bases between them. From germline, CDR1 is KGHDR and CDR2 SFDVKD. The CDR3 protein is CATSTGLNEQYF. The DNA of the CDR3 is TGTGCCACCAGCACAGGGCTCAATGAGCAGTACTTC.

V usage is TRBV29-1 and J usage is TRBJ2-5, with 10 positions matching TRBD2. CDR1 is SQVTM, CDR2 ANQGSEA, per germline. This CDR3 is built from 13 residues. The CDR3: CRGTSGMSNEQYF. CDR3 DNA sequence: TGCAGAGGAACTAGCGGGATGTCAAATGAGCAGTACTTC.

Of note for this clonotype: One end of the junction is discordant with germline, which a read error may explain. The chain carries TRBV12-3 or TRBV12-4 and TRBJ2-3, with 10 nucleotides matching TRBD2. The CDR3 runs to 16 residues. The CDR3 sequence: CASSPRTSGFTDAQYF. CDR3 DNA: TGTGCCAGCAGTCCCCGGACTAGCGGCTTCACAGATGCGCAGTATTTT.

In its sample, this clonotype was seen many times. J is TRBJ2-5 and V is TRBV3-1; D might be TRBD1 (6 bases). CDR1 and CDR2 from the germline V gene are LGHDT and YNNKEL (reference sequence). With 4 bases removed from V and 7 bases from J, the gap between germline ends came to 16 bases. This CDR3 spans 14 amino acids. The CDR3 loop is CASSPQGIGATQYF. The DNA for the CDR3 is TGTGCCAGCAGCCCCCAGGGGATAGGGGCGACCCAGTACTTC.

V is TRBV20-1 and J is TRBJ2-5, with 11 positions matching TRBD2. Germline trimming cut 6 bases from V and 0 bases from J; bases unmatched to any gene: 12. Germline assignment: CDR1 DFQATT and CDR2 SNEGSKA (reference sequence). The CDR3 covers 17 residues. DNA for the CDR3: TGCAGTGCCACCACGACTAGCGGGACTTGGTACCAAGAGACCCAGTACTTC. As protein: CSATTTSGTWYQETQYF.

At least ten counts were recorded for this clonotype. This sequence joins TRBV7-2 and TRBJ2-5, with D unresolved. Germline V gene lookup returns CDR1 SGHTA and CDR2 FQGNSA. The V end lost 1 base, the J end lost 3 bases, and 6 bases lay between the germline ends. This CDR3 has 13 residues. The CDR3 coding sequence is TGTGCCAGCAGCTTAGGAAGGAAAGAGACCCAGTACTTC. This codes for CASSLGRKETQYF.

At least ten counts were recorded for this clonotype. The chain joins TRBV12-3 or TRBV12-4 to TRBJ2-4; TRBD1 might be the D (6 bases). This CDR3 comprises 15 residues. Trimming took off 2 bases at V and 7 bases at J, with 15 bases between the two ends. The CDR3 DNA is TGTGCCAGCAGTTTAAGAGACCAGAGGGGGAACATTCAGTACTTC. It translates to CASSLRDQRGNIQYF.

Notes on this clonotype: Given a much more abundant clone one base away, this may be a read error. The CDR3 sequence is CATSALGTPRVVDTQYF. The CDR3 nucleotides are TGTGCCACCAGTGCTTTGGGGACGCCCAGGGTGGTAGATACGCAGTATTTT. V usage is TRBV10-3 and J usage is TRBJ2-3; tentatively, D is TRBD1 or TRBD2 (5 bases each). The CDR3 is 17 amino acids. Germline V CDR1 and CDR2: ENHRY, SYGVKD.

About this clonotype itself: A much more abundant neighbour one base away suggests this may be a read error. The V call is TRBV20-1, the J call TRBJ2-3; TRBD2 matches 16 bases. Germline V gene sequence: CDR1 DFQATT, CDR2 SNEGSKA (reference sequence). Unmatched junction bases numbered 8, after V lost 7 bases and J lost 4 bases. The length of the CDR3 is 16 residues. CDR3 loop: CSVTIGTSGGADTQYF. DNA for the CDR3: TGCAGTGTCACGATCGGGACTAGCGGGGGGGCAGATACGCAGTATTTT.

As regards this clonotype: Being one base from a much bigger clone, this may be a read error. CDR3 residues: CAGSRLDREGRYGYTF. The DNA of the CDR3 is TGTGCCGGCAGTCGACTGGACAGGGAGGGAAGGTATGGCTACACCTTC. The chain has TRBV27 and TRBJ1-2; TRBD1 matches 8 bases. This CDR3 spans 16 amino acids. Per the germline V gene, CDR1 is MNHEY and CDR2 is SMNVEV (reference sequence).

Ten or more counts support this clonotype. This chain uses TRBV20-1 with TRBJ1-1, with no clear D. Germline V lookup: CDR1 DFQATT, CDR2 SNEGSKA (reference sequence). The CDR3 is made up of 15 amino acids. With 3 bases removed from V and 0 bases from J, the gap between germline ends came to 14 bases. Here the CDR3 reads CSARSKGHMNTEAFF. CDR3 DNA: TGCAGTGCTAGGTCAAAGGGCCATATGAACACTGAAGCTTTCTTT.

Worth noting for this clonotype: This sequence may be a read error, since a much larger clone differs from it by one base. The chain couples TRBV5-1 to TRBJ2-7; TRBD1 agrees at 10 bases. The germline V gene has CDR1 SGHRS and CDR2 YFSETQ. CDR3 length: 13 amino acids. V shed 4 bases, J shed 12 bases, and the junction held 10 bases outside the gene matches. CDR3: CASSTGQGFRSYF. CDR3 nucleotide sequence: TGCGCCAGCAGCACGGGACAGGGGTTTCGGTCGTACTTC.

This clonotype turned up a few times. The genes are TRBV7-9 and TRBJ1-2; D uncertain. Trimming removed 5 bases from V and 8 bases from J, with 12 bases in between. CDR3 size: 12 residues. Germline CDR1 reads SEHNR; CDR2 reads FQNEAQ (reference sequence). DNA of the CDR3: TGTGCCAGCAGCCCCTCCCGTGCAGGCTACACCTTC. Its translation is CASSPSRAGYTF.

This clonotype was observed a few times. The chain has TRBV20-1 and TRBJ2-1; TRBD2 aligns across 10 bases. The CDR3 has 18 amino acids. V lost 1 base and J lost 4; bases outside the gene matches: 13. The germline gives CDR1 DFQATT, CDR2 SNEGSKA (reference sequence). The DNA of the CDR3 is TGCAGTGCTAGAGTGGGTGGGTTAGCGGGGGGAGGGTACAATGAGCAGTTCTTC. Encoded protein: CSARVGGLAGGGYNEQFF.

This clonotype has ten or more counts. The chain joins TRBV4-1 to TRBJ2-1; D is possibly TRBD1 (6 bases). V was shortened by 3 bases and J by 4 bases, with 16 bases between the two germline ends. CDR3 length: 16 amino acids. The germline V gene encodes CDR1 MGHRA and CDR2 YSYEKL. In DNA, the CDR3 is TGCGCCAGCAGCCAGATCGGGACAAAGGTTTACAATGAGCAGTTCTTC. Its protein is CASSQIGTKVYNEQFF.

This clonotype was seen more than once but under ten times. The chain has TRBV4-3 and TRBJ1-6, with a possible D match to TRBD1 (5 bases). This CDR3 contains 15 residues. V lost 0 bases and J lost 4, with 7 bases in between. CDR1 is LGHNA and CDR2 is YSLEER in the germline V gene. This CDR3 is CASSQEKGYNSPLHF. The CDR3 DNA reads as TGCGCCAGCAGCCAAGAAAAGGGGTATAATTCACCCCTCCACTTT.

This clonotype was seen many times. DNA for the CDR3: TGTGCCAGCAGCCAAATTACACCTAGTTCCGCAGATACGCAGTATTTT. This gives the protein CASSQITPSSADTQYF. The V and J genes are TRBV4-2 and TRBJ2-3; D is uncertain. The germline gives CDR1 LGHNA, CDR2 YNFKEQ. The CDR3 totals 16 residues. The germline V and J ends were trimmed by 2 bases and 4 bases, with 16 bases remaining between them.

This clonotype was seen once. A much larger clone sits a single nucleotide away, making a read error possible. The CDR3 region has the DNA TGTGCCAGCAGCTTAGGGGGGACCCCGGGAACAGGGGGAGCAGATGCGCAGTATTTT. The encoded protein is CASSLGGTPGTGGADAQYF. The V and J genes are TRBV7-8 and TRBJ2-3; 8 nucleotides agree with TRBD1. Germline CDR1 reads SGHVS; CDR2 reads FQNEAQ. The CDR3 has 19 amino acids.

This clonotype was counted at least ten times. The rearrangement uses TRBV4-2 and TRBJ1-5; D is perhaps TRBD1 (5 bases). The CDR3 covers 17 residues. Germline V CDR1 and CDR2: LGHNA, YNFKEQ. Trimming removed 1 base at V and 5 bases at J, with 18 bases between. The CDR3 reads CASSQAQRGRLDQPQHF. Written as DNA, the CDR3 is TGTGCCAGCAGCCAAGCGCAGAGGGGACGTCTCGATCAGCCCCAGCATTTT.

The genes are TRBV20-1 and TRBJ2-7; 7 bases line up with TRBD1. The germline V gene has CDR1 DFQATT and CDR2 SNEGSKA (reference sequence). Unmatched junction bases numbered 10, after V lost 3 bases and J lost 2 bases. The CDR3 sequence is 15 residues long. The CDR3, as DNA: TGCAGTGCTAGTATAAATCGGGGACAGACCTACGAGCAGTACTTC. As protein: CSASINRGQTYEQYF.

The chain is built from TRBV28 and TRBJ2-5, with 7 bases aligning to TRBD2. Trimming cost V 5 bases and J 1 base; bases outside gene matches: 7. Germline CDR1 MDHEN, CDR2 SYDVKM. The CDR3 totals 15 residues. The chain's CDR3 is CASSLLGRSQETQYF. For the CDR3, the DNA is TGTGCCAGCAGTCTCCTCGGGAGGTCCCAAGAGACCCAGTACTTC.

On this clonotype itself: The CDR3 ends on some other residue instead of the conserved phenylalanine or tryptophan, so this is likely a read error. This chain uses TRBV11-3 with TRBJ2-5; TRBD1 is a possible D gene (5 bases). With 2 bases removed from V and 0 bases from J, the gap between germline ends came to 13 bases. Germline CDR1 and CDR2: SGHNT and YENEEA. The CDR3 extends over 16 amino acids. The CDR3 sequence is CASSLSPNRYQETQYY. The DNA of the CDR3 is TGTGCCAGCAGCTTATCCCCAAACAGGTACCAAGAGACCCAGTACTAC.